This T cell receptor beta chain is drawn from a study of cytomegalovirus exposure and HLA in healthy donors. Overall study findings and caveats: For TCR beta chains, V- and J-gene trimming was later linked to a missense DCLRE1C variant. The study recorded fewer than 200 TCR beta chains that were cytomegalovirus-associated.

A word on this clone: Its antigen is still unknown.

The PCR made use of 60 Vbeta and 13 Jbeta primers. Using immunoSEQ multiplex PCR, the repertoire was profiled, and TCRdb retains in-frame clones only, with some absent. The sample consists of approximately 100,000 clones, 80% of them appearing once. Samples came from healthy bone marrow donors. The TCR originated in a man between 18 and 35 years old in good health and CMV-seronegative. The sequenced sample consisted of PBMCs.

CDR3 nucleotide sequence: TGTGCCAGCGGGGACAGGGGTAGAAATACGCAGTATTTT. The encoded protein is CASGDRGRNTQYF. The V and J genes are TRBV6-1 and TRBJ2-3; the match to TRBD1 covers 10 bases. V was pared by 8 bases and J by 7 bases, with 6 bases of the junction left unmatched. This CDR3 is built from 13 residues. The V gene's germline CDR1 is MNHNS and CDR2 SASEGT.